This paragraph covers one T cell receptor beta chain sequence. Its target is unknown. Single viable CD3+CD4+CD8-CD45RO+ cells were sorted as the memory CD4+ T cells. The sample belongs to a study of memory CD4+ T cells and cytomegalovirus serostatus. The wider study: This sample comes from healthy Belgian adults, 8 to 10 CMV seropositive, approximately 23 seronegative. General study points: The CMV-associated TCR signature appears largely within the CD4+ memory repertoire.

Data came from immunoSEQ multiplex PCR; TCRdb stores just in-frame clones and leaves some out. The repertoire holds around 54,000 clones, about 80% seen once, with about 2.7% in the top ten. Input material: memory CD4+ T cells from blood. This receptor was obtained from an adult in good health and CMV-seropositive.

The CDR3 nucleotides are TGTGCCAGCAGCCTTGACAGTGAGCCGGGCGGTGAGCAGTTCTTC. It encodes CASSLDSEPGGEQFF. The chain uses TRBV11-2 and TRBJ2-1, with a weak D call TRBD1 (5 bases). V was cut by 5 bases and J by 9 bases, with 20 bases left in between. This CDR3 region has 15 residues. Germline lookup yields CDR1 SGHAT and CDR2 FQNNGV.